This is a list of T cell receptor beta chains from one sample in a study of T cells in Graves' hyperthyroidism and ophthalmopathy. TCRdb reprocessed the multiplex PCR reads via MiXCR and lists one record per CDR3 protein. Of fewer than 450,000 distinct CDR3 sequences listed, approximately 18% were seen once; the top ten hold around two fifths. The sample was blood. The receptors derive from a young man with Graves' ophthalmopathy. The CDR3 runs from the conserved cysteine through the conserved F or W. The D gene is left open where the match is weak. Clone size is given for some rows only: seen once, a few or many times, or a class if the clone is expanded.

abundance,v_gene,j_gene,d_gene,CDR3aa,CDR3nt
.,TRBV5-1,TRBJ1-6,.,CASRQDSGSTSPLHF,TGCGCCAGCAGGCAAGATTCGGGCAGCACTTCACCCCTCCACTTT
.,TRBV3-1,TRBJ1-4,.,CASSQARGGRGFEKLFF,TGTGCCAGCAGCCAAGCCCGGGGGGGCAGGGGATTTGAAAAACTGTTTTTT
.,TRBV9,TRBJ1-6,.,CASSPGRLPELGLHF,TGTGCCAGCAGCCCGGGAAGACTGCCTGAGTTAGGCCTCCACTTT
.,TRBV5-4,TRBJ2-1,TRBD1,CASSLDRGSNEQFF,TGTGCCAGCAGCCTGGACAGGGGGTCGAATGAGCAGTTCTTC
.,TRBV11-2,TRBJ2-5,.,CASRAKGRFQETQYF,TGTGCCAGCAGGGCTAAGGGGCGCTTCCAAGAGACCCAGTACTTC
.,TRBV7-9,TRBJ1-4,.,CASSLGLDTSNEKLFF,TGTGCCAGCAGCTTAGGCTTGGACACATCTAATGAAAAACTGTTTTTT
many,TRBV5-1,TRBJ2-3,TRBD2,CASRGGGAEDTQYF,TGCGCCAGCAGGGGCGGGGGGGCCGAGGATACGCAGTATTTT
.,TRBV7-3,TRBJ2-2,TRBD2,CASSLQAGTNTGELFF,TGTGCCAGCAGCCTCCAAGCGGGAACGAACACCGGGGAGCTGTTTTTT
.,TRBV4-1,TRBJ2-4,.,CASMGSRLNIQYF,TGCGCCAGCATGGGGTCACGCCTAAACATTCAGTACTTC
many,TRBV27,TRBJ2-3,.,CASSLSSGTQYF,TGTGCCAGCAGTTTATCTTCGGGTACGCAGTATTTT
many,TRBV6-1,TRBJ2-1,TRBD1,CASRMYPGTGMANEQFF,TGTGCCAGCAGAATGTATCCCGGGACAGGGATGGCGAATGAGCAGTTCTTC
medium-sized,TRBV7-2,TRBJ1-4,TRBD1,CASSQGQGREKLFF,TGTGCCAGCAGCCAAGGACAGGGCCGGGAAAAACTGTTTTTT
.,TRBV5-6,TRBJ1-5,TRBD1,CASSPSRQGRQPQHF,TGTGCCAGCAGCCCTAGTCGACAGGGCCGGCAGCCCCAGCATTTT
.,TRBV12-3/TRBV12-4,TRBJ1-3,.,CASSLGFRSGNTIYF,TGTGCCAGCAGTTTAGGGTTCAGATCTGGAAACACCATATATTTT
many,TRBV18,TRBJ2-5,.,CASSPGQETQYF,TGTGCCAGCTCACCGGGCCAAGAGACCCAGTACTTC
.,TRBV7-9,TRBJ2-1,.,CASRTEEGNEQFF,TGTGCCAGCAGGACCGAGGAGGGGAATGAGCAGTTCTTC
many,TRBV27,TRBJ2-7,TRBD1,CASSSRDRLNEQYF,TGTGCCAGCAGTTCCCGGGACAGGCTCAACGAGCAGTACTTC
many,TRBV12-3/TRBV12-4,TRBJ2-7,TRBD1,CASRLGTGGSYEQYF,TGTGCCAGCCGCCTGGGGACAGGGGGCTCCTACGAGCAGTACTTC
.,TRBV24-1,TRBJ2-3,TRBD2,CATQTRGGTGDTQYF,TGTGCCACCCAAACGCGCGGGGGGACCGGAGATACGCAGTATTTT
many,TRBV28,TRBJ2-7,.,CASRGTAFGQYF,TGTGCCAGCAGAGGGACTGCCTTCGGGCAGTACTTC
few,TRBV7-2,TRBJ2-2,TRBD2,CASRTHMGRLAGGLITGELFF,TGTGCCAGCAGAACTCATATGGGGAGACTAGCGGGGGGGTTGATCACCGGGGAGCTGTTTTTT
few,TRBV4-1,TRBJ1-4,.,CASSQPGGGATNEKLFF,TGCGCCAGCAGCCAACCTGGAGGGGGAGCAACTAATGAAAAACTGTTTTTT
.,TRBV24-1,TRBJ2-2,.,CATSDYLLNTGELFF,TGTGCCACCAGTGATTACCTTCTGAACACCGGGGAGCTGTTTTTT
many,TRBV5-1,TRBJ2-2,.,CASSRPTGSTGELFF,TGCGCCAGCAGCCGACCCACAGGGTCCACCGGGGAGCTGTTTTTT
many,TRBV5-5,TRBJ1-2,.,CASAPQSRGYTF,TGTGCCAGCGCGCCTCAGTCACGGGGCTACACCTTC